Listed below are T cell receptor beta chains from one sample, sequenced in a study of blood T cell repertoires in COVID-19. The method was immunoSEQ multiplex PCR; TCRdb's version includes in-frame clones alone and lacks a portion of them. The sample shows 150,000 to 200,000 clones, about three quarters of them seen only once. The sequenced sample was peripheral blood. These receptors all come from a man aged 55 to 69 with acute or convalescent COVID-19. The CDR3 runs from the conserved cysteine through the conserved F or W. D genes are given only for firm matches. The listing skips clone size in some rows; elsewhere it reads once, few, many or a size class.

D: TRBD1; size: NA; V: TRBV3-1/TRBV3-2; J: TRBJ1-1; CDR3: CASSPQGETEAFF; DNA: TGTGCCAGCAGCCCGCAGGGGGAGACTGAAGCTTTCTTT
D: NA; size: NA; V: TRBV14; J: TRBJ2-6; CDR3: CASSPWSGKSSGANVLTF; DNA: TGTGCCAGCAGCCCCTGGTCAGGGAAATCCTCTGGGGCCAACGTCCTGACTTTC
D: TRBD2; size: NA; V: TRBV24-1; J: TRBJ2-3; CDR3: CATSALRGGATDTQYF; DNA: TGTGCCACCAGTGCCCTCCGGGGGGGGGCCACAGATACGCAGTATTTT
D: NA; size: NA; V: TRBV29-1; J: TRBJ2-5; CDR3: CSVEGPTGEEEETQYF; DNA: TGCAGCGTTGAGGGTCCGACAGGAGAGGAGGAAGAGACCCAGTACTTC
D: NA; size: many; V: TRBV25-1; J: TRBJ1-1; CDR3: CASQRQSSTEAFF; DNA: TGTGCCAGCCAGAGACAGAGCAGCACTGAAGCTTTCTTT
D: NA; size: NA; V: TRBV20-1; J: TRBJ1-2; CDR3: CSARTGYGYTF; DNA: TGCAGTGCTAGGACGGGGTATGGCTACACCTTC
D: TRBD2; size: NA; V: TRBV29-1; J: TRBJ2-3; CDR3: CSVELAGGTDTQYF; DNA: TGCAGCGTTGAACTAGCGGGGGGCACAGATACGCAGTATTTT
D: NA; size: NA; V: TRBV25-1; J: TRBJ1-1; CDR3: CASSGAGGWVGRTEAFF; DNA: TGTGCCAGCAGTGGAGCAGGAGGTTGGGTCGGGAGAACTGAAGCTTTCTTT
D: NA; size: NA; V: TRBV5-6; J: TRBJ2-1; CDR3: CASSLGRSNEQFF; DNA: TGTGCCAGCAGCTTAGGGAGGAGCAATGAGCAGTTCTTC
D: NA; size: NA; V: TRBV6-2/TRBV6-3; J: TRBJ1-4; CDR3: CASSSPTATNEKLFF; DNA: TGTGCCAGCAGCTCCCCTACAGCAACTAATGAAAAACTGTTTTTT
D: NA; size: NA; V: TRBV6-5; J: TRBJ2-3; CDR3: CASSYSQGTTDTQYF; DNA: TGTGCCAGCAGTTACTCGCAGGGGACCACAGATACGCAGTATTTT
D: NA; size: NA; V: TRBV28; J: TRBJ2-5; CDR3: CASSGANQETQYF; DNA: TGTGCCAGCAGTGGAGCGAACCAAGAGACCCAGTACTTC
D: TRBD2; size: NA; V: TRBV25-1; J: TRBJ2-2; CDR3: CASGRGANTGELFF; DNA: TGTGCCAGCGGACGGGGGGCGAACACCGGGGAGCTGTTTTTT
D: NA; size: NA; V: TRBV25-1; J: TRBJ1-2; CDR3: CASTQSGILGANYGYTF; DNA: TGTGCCAGCACCCAGTCCGGAATTTTAGGGGCTAACTATGGCTACACCTTC
D: NA; size: NA; V: TRBV3-1/TRBV3-2; J: TRBJ1-1; CDR3: CASSQGRGTEAFF; DNA: TGTGCCAGCAGCCAAGGCCGGGGGACTGAAGCTTTCTTT
D: TRBD2; size: NA; V: TRBV19; J: TRBJ2-1; CDR3: CASSISGSSYNEQFF; DNA: TGTGCCAGTAGTATCAGCGGGAGCTCCTACAATGAGCAGTTCTTC
D: TRBD1; size: few; V: TRBV5-1; J: TRBJ1-1; CDR3: CASSTGQGLATEAFF; DNA: TGCGCCAGCAGCACCGGACAGGGGTTGGCCACTGAAGCTTTCTTT
D: NA; size: NA; V: TRBV6-1; J: TRBJ2-7; CDR3: CASREGTAHAYEQYF; DNA: TGTGCCAGCAGAGAAGGCACAGCCCACGCCTACGAGCAGTACTTC
D: TRBD1; size: NA; V: TRBV5-4; J: TRBJ2-3; CDR3: CASSLGGQGMDTQYF; DNA: TGTGCCAGCAGCTTGGGGGGACAGGGAATGGATACGCAGTATTTT
D: TRBD1; size: few; V: TRBV9; J: TRBJ2-5; CDR3: CASSRPGTGQETQYF; DNA: TGTGCCAGCAGCCGGCCCGGGACAGGGCAAGAGACCCAGTACTTC
D: TRBD2; size: NA; V: TRBV19; J: TRBJ2-1; CDR3: CASSILTSGGPWEQFF; DNA: TGTGCCAGTAGTATCTTGACTAGCGGGGGGCCATGGGAGCAGTTCTTC
D: TRBD1; size: NA; V: TRBV5-4; J: TRBJ1-1; CDR3: CASSPGGVSRNTEAFF; DNA: TGTGCCAGCAGCCCAGGGGGCGTAAGCAGGAACACTGAAGCTTTCTTT
D: NA; size: NA; V: TRBV5-5; J: TRBJ2-7; CDR3: CASSLKGVGVPYEQYF; DNA: TGTGCCAGCAGCTTGAAGGGGGTAGGGGTCCCCTACGAGCAGTACTTC